Listed below are T cell receptor beta chains from one sample, sequenced in a study of cytomegalovirus exposure and HLA in healthy donors. Libraries were prepared by immunoSEQ multiplex PCR; TCRdb keeps only in-frame clonotypes and omits some of them. The data contain 150,000 to 250,000 clones, more than 75% of them singletons. Specimen: PBMCs. The source of these receptors is a woman between 45 and 60 years old in good health and CMV-seropositive. Each CDR3 is given without its conserved first and last residue. A D gene is named only where the DNA matches it firmly.

J gene,D gene,V gene,CDR3 protein
TRBJ2-1,TRBD2,TRBV11-3,ASSLAGTSGYLEQF
TRBJ1-2,TRBD1,TRBV7-9,ASSSMAGGLDGYT
TRBJ2-3,NA,TRBV2,ASSHGDNTDTQY
TRBJ1-6,NA,TRBV2,ASSERLPLH
TRBJ1-5,NA,TRBV19,ASSLIGGNQPQH
TRBJ2-3,TRBD1,TRBV13,ASSLIRPGTGFVGTDTQY
TRBJ2-1,NA,TRBV7-9,ASSLFSGRFNNEQF
TRBJ2-3,TRBD2,TRBV6-6,ASSTSGTTTDTQY
TRBJ2-7,TRBD2,TRBV5-1,ASSYGLAGATYEQY
TRBJ1-1,TRBD1,TRBV11-2,ASSQDRGSEAF
TRBJ1-5,NA,TRBV29-1,SVAGWGESNQPQH
TRBJ1-4,NA,TRBV4-3,ASSQEGGATNEKLF
TRBJ1-5,TRBD1,TRBV7-9,ASSLAGGGKPQH
TRBJ2-2,TRBD2,TRBV11-2,ATSGASGKGGELF
TRBJ1-3,NA,TRBV4-3,ASSQEKLTYSGNTIY
TRBJ2-5,NA,TRBV5-6,ASSLQEYQETQY
TRBJ1-4,TRBD1,TRBV28,ASSSTGTGSNEKLF
TRBJ1-6,TRBD1,TRBV25-1,ASSGPNADRGYNSPLH
TRBJ1-3,NA,TRBV10-3,AISEFVSSGNTIY
TRBJ2-7,TRBD2,TRBV4-3,ASSQDGGAYEQY
TRBJ2-7,NA,TRBV6-5,ASSEGGYEQY
TRBJ2-2,NA,TRBV7-9,ASSITSTGELF
TRBJ1-1,NA,TRBV7-2,ASSLALRTAEAF
TRBJ2-2,NA,TRBV7-8,ASSSNLPQGRYTGELF
TRBJ2-2,NA,TRBV11-3,ASSLGGGANTGELF
TRBJ2-3,NA,TRBV6-1,VVSPSTDTQY
TRBJ2-1,NA,TRBV28,ASSLPGLTAGVHNEQF
TRBJ2-7,NA,TRBV6-5,ASTGSREQY
TRBJ2-1,TRBD2,TRBV15,ASAQRGVYNEQF
TRBJ1-1,NA,TRBV18,ASSPPAGLGTEAF
TRBJ1-4,NA,TRBV6-1,ASSDGGLGEKLF
TRBJ2-5,TRBD1,TRBV6-7,ASRTGTGVLETQY
TRBJ2-2,NA,TRBV7-8,ASSFRLEAGELF
TRBJ1-5,NA,TRBV7-2,ASSPGRGYDQPQH
TRBJ2-3,TRBD2,TRBV27,ASSPRAGATDTQY
TRBJ2-1,TRBD1,TRBV28,ASSSGTGNEQF
TRBJ1-2,NA,TRBV28,ASSFRGGGYT
TRBJ1-5,TRBD1,TRBV27,ASSLSFGTGVQPQH
TRBJ2-3,NA,TRBV5-4,ASMAPHRDTQY
TRBJ2-2,TRBD1,TRBV28,ASGVGGKSGELF
TRBJ2-7,TRBD2,TRBV28,ASSSGSGGAIYEQY